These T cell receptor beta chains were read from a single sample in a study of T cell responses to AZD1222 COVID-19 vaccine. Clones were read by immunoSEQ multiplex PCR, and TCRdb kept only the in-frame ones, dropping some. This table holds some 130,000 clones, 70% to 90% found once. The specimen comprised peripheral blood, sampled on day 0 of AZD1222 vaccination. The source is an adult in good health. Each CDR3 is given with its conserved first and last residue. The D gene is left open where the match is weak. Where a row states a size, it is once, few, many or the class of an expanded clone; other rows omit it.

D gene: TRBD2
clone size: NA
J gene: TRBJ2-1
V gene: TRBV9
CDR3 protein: CASSSGTSNRNEQFF
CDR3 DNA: TGTGCCAGCAGCTCTGGGACTAGCAACCGGAATGAGCAGTTCTTC

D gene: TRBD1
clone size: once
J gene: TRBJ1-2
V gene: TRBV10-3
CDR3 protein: CAISEAGQGAGYTF
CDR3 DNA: TGTGCCATCAGTGAGGCGGGACAGGGAGCCGGCTACACCTTC

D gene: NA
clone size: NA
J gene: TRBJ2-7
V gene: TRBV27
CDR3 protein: CASSYGGRGYEQYF
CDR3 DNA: TGTGCCAGCAGTTACGGGGGAAGAGGCTACGAGCAGTACTTC

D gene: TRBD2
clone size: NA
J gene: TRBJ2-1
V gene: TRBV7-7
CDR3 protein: CASSSSIAGAYNEQFF
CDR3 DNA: TGTGCCAGCAGCTCTTCAATAGCGGGAGCCTACAATGAGCAGTTCTTC

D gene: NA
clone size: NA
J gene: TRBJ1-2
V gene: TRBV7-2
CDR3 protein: CASSLGGIWGYTF
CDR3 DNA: TGTGCCAGCAGCTTAGGAGGAATCTGGGGCTACACCTTC

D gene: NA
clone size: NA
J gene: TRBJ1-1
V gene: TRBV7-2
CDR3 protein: CASSSRGWGNTEAFF
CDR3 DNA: TGTGCCAGCAGCTCAAGGGGCTGGGGAAACACTGAAGCTTTCTTT

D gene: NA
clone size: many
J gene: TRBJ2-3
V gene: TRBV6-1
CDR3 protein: CASSEAGGRDTQYF
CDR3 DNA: TGTGCCAGCAGTGAAGCGGGAGGTCGGGATACGCAGTATTTT

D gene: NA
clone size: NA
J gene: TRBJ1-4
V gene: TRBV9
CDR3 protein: CASTQGVRTNEKLFF
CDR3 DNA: TGTGCCAGCACCCAAGGAGTAAGGACTAATGAAAAACTGTTTTTT

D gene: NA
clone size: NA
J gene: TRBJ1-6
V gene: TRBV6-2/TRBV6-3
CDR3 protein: CASSYTTISVNSPLHF
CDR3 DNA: TGTGCCAGCAGTTACACGACAATTTCGGTGAATTCACCCCTCCACTTT

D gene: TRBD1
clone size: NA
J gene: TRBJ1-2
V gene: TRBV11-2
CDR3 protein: CASSPLSGTGANYGYTF
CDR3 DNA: TGTGCCAGCAGCCCCCTATCCGGGACAGGTGCTAACTATGGCTACACCTTC

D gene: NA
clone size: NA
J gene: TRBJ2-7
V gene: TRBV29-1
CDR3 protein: CSFRLGYEQYF
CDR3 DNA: TGCAGCTTCAGGTTGGGATACGAGCAGTACTTC

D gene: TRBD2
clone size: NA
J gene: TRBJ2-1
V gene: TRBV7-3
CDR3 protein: CASSRSGTSYNEQFF
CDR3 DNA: TGTGCCAGCAGCCGTAGCGGGACCTCCTACAATGAGCAGTTCTTC

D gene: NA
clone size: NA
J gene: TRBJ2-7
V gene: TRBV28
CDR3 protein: CASSSWGYEQYF
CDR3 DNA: TGTGCCAGCAGTTCATGGGGTTACGAGCAGTACTTC

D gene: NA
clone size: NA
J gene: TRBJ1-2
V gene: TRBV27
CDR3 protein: CASEPDGYTF
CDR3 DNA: TGTGCCAGCGAGCCCGACGGCTACACCTTC

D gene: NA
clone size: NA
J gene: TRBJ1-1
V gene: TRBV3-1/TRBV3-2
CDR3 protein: CASSQDLGGTEAFF
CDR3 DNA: TGTGCCAGCAGCCAAGATCTAGGGGGGACTGAAGCTTTCTTT

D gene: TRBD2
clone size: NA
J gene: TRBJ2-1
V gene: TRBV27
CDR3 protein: CASSLSGGRFSEQFF
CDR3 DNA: TGTGCCAGCAGTTTAAGCGGCGGGAGATTTAGTGAGCAGTTCTTC

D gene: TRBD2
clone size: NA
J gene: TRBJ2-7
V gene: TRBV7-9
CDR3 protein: CASSLAAGTSNEQYF
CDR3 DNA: TGTGCCAGCAGCTTAGCCGCCGGGACTAGCAACGAGCAGTACTTC

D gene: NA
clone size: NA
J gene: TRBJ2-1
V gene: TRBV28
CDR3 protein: CASIRSSDGDEQFF
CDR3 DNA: TGTGCCAGCATACGCTCGTCGGATGGGGATGAGCAGTTCTTC

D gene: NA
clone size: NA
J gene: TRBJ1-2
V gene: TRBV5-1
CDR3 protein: CASSLETAYGYTF
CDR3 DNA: TGCGCCAGCAGCTTGGAGACCGCCTATGGCTACACCTTC

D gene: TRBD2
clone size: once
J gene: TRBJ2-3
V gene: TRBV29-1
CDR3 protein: CSVASGSTDTQYF
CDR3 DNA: TGCAGCGTAGCTAGCGGCAGCACAGATACGCAGTATTTT

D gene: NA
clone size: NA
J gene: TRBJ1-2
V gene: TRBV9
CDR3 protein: CASSVDWGGLGYTF
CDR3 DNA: TGTGCCAGCAGCGTAGATTGGGGTGGCCTTGGCTACACCTTC

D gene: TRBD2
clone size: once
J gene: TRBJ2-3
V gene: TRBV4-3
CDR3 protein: CASSQDYSSGRAWGTDTQYF
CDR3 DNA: TGCGCCAGCAGCCAAGACTATAGTAGCGGGAGGGCCTGGGGGACAGATACGCAGTATTTT

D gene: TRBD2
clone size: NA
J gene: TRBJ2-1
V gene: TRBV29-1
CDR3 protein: CSARASGVDEQFF
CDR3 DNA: TGCAGCGCCCGAGCTAGCGGTGTCGATGAGCAGTTCTTC

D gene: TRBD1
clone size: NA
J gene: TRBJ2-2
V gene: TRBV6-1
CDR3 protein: CASSEFPPDRVTGELFF
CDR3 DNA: TGTGCCAGCAGTGAATTCCCCCCGGACAGGGTCACCGGGGAGCTGTTTTTT

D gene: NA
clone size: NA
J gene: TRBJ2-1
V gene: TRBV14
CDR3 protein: CASREGAGNEQFF
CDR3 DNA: TGTGCCAGCAGGGAGGGGGCAGGGAATGAGCAGTTCTTC

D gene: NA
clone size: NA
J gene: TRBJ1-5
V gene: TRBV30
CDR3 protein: CAWSEGGNQPQHF
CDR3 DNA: TGTGCCTGGAGTGAGGGTGGGAATCAGCCCCAGCATTTT

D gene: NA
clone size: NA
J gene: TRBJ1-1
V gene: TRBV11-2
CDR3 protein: CASSLELAGRGPNTEAFF
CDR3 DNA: TGTGCCAGCAGCTTAGAGCTGGCGGGAAGGGGACCCAACACTGAAGCTTTCTTT

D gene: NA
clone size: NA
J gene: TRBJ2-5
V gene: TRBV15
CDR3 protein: CATSRDNHRQETQYF
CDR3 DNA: TGTGCCACCAGCAGAGATAATCATCGCCAAGAGACCCAGTACTTC

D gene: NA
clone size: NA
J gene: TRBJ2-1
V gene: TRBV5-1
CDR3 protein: CASSFNLGGNNEQFF
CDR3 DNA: TGCGCCAGCAGCTTTAATCTTGGAGGGAACAATGAGCAGTTCTTC

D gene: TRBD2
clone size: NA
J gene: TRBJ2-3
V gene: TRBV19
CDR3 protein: CASSIRRGARTDTQYF
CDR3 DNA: TGTGCCAGTAGTATAAGGCGGGGGGCCCGCACAGATACGCAGTATTTT

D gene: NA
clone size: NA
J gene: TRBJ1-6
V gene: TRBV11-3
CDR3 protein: CASSSQGGNVAHNSPLHF
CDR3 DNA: TGTGCCAGCAGCTCCCAAGGCGGGAATGTAGCCCATAATTCACCCCTCCACTTT

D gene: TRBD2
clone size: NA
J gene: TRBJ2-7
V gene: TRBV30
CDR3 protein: CAWSVLGQPGTSGKYEQYF
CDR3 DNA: TGTGCCTGGAGTGTACTCGGACAACCCGGGACTAGCGGGAAGTACGAGCAGTACTTC

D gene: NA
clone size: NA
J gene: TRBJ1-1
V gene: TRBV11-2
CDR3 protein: CASSLAGNTEAFF
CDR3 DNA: TGTGCCAGCAGCTTAGCAGGGAACACTGAAGCTTTCTTT

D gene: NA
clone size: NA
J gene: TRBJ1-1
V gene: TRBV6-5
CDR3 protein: CASTMNTEAFF
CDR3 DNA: TGTGCCAGCACCATGAACACTGAAGCTTTCTTT

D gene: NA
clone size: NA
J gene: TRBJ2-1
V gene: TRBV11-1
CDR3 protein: CASSRAEGTYNEQFF
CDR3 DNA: TGTGCCAGCAGCCGCGCCGAGGGTACCTACAATGAGCAGTTCTTC

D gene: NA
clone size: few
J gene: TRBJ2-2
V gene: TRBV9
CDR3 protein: CASSVRQNTGELFF
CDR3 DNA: TGTGCCAGCAGCGTAAGACAGAACACCGGGGAGCTGTTTTTT

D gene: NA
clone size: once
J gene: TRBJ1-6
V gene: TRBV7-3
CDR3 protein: CASSESGGSPLHF
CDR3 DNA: TGTGCCAGCAGCGAAAGCGGAGGTTCACCCCTCCACTTT

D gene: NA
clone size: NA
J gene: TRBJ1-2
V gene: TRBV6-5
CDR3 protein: CASSYGAINYGYTF
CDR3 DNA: TGTGCCAGCAGTTACGGGGCGATCAACTATGGCTACACCTTC

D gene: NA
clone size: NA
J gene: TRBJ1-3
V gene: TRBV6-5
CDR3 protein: CASSLQQSSGNTIYF
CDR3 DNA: TGTGCCAGCAGCCTTCAGCAATCCTCTGGAAACACCATATATTTT